The 32 T cell receptor beta chains given below trace back to one sample, sequenced in a study of T cell responses to AZD1222 COVID-19 vaccine. The assay was immunoSEQ multiplex PCR, and TCRdb's table has in-frame clones only and misses some. In the table there are some 30,000 clones, about 89% of which are singletons. The specimen comprised peripheral blood, sampled on day 0 of AZD1222 vaccination. These receptors were obtained from an adult in good health.

J is TRBJ2-3 and V is TRBV3-1 (or the pseudogene TRBV3-2), with 10 nucleotides matching TRBD2. The CDR3 has 18 amino acids. V was clipped by 3 bases and J by 4 bases; unmatched bases: 13. The germline gives CDR1 LGHDT, CDR2 YNNKEL (reference sequence). Written as DNA, the CDR3 is TGTGCCAGCAGCCACCACAGAACCGGGACTAGCGCCTCAGATACGCAGTATTTT. As protein: CASSHHRTGTSASDTQYF.

The genes are TRBV19 and TRBJ1-1; D is possibly TRBD1 (5 bases). The germline gives CDR1 LNHDA, CDR2 SQIVND (reference sequence). This CDR3 is built from 14 residues. The germline V and J ends were trimmed by 7 bases and 0 bases, with 12 bases remaining between them. The CDR3 protein is CASTHGTLNTEAFF. The CDR3 DNA reads TGTGCCAGTACTCACGGGACCCTGAACACTGAAGCTTTCTTT.

The chain couples TRBV2 to TRBJ2-3, with TRBD2 matching 14 bases. The CDR3 extends over 15 amino acids. With V trimmed by 6 bases and J by 5 bases, 4 bases remained unmatched. Germline CDR1 SNHLY, CDR2 FYNNEI. In nucleotides, the CDR3 is TGTGCCAGCAGCGGGACTAGCGGGGGTGGAGATACGCAGTATTTT. Encoded protein: CASSGTSGGGDTQYF.

The chain joins TRBV4-3 to TRBJ1-2; TRBD1 might be the D (5 bases). The CDR3 totals 15 residues. Germline assignment: CDR1 LGHNA and CDR2 YSLEER. V was cut by 2 bases and J by 4 bases, with 14 bases left in between. The CDR3 nucleotides are TGCGCCAGCAGCCAAACTTCGCTGGGGACCTATGGCTACACCTTC. Translated, it gives CASSQTSLGTYGYTF.

The chain is built from TRBV7-2 and TRBJ2-3, with D possibly TRBD2 on 7 matching bases. Trimming took 0 bases from V and 2 from J, leaving 15 bases between them. The CDR3 extends over 17 amino acids. CDR1 SGHTA and CDR2 FQGNSA come from the germline V gene. The CDR3 DNA reads as TGTGCCAGCAGCTTAGCCGGGGGGAGGGGGGACACAGATACGCAGTATTTT. Amino acids: CASSLAGGRGDTDTQYF.

The chain is built from TRBV19 and TRBJ2-1, with TRBD1 as a possible D gene (6 bases). The ends were cut back, 9 bases at V and 7 bases at J, with 13 bases in the middle. The CDR3 has 12 residues. CDR1 LNHDA and CDR2 SQIVND come from the germline V gene (reference sequence). The chain's CDR3 is CARRGCGNEQFF. In nucleotides, the CDR3 is TGTGCCAGGAGGGGGTGTGGTAATGAGCAGTTCTTC.

The rearrangement links TRBV5-1 to TRBJ2-2; 9 nucleotides align to TRBD1. The CDR3 loop spans 17 amino acids. Germline CDR1 is SGHRS and CDR2 is YFSETQ. V trimming: 4 bases; J trimming: 6 bases; junction bases outside the gene matches: 13. CDR3 DNA sequence: TGCGCCAGCAGCAAACAACAGGGGGCGCGGGTCTCCGGGGAGCTGTTTTTT. It is translated as CASSKQQGARVSGELFF.

The rearrangement uses TRBV7-9 and TRBJ1-2; TRBD1 matches 9 bases. After removal of 3 bases from V and 4 bases from J, the junction contained 3 bases not matched to a gene. The CDR3 extends over 14 amino acids. Germline V CDR1 and CDR2: SEHNR, FQNEAQ (reference sequence). For the CDR3, the DNA is TGTGCCAGCAGCTTGGGACAGGGAAGCTATGGCTACACCTTC. As protein: CASSLGQGSYGYTF.

The chain combines TRBV7-2 with TRBJ2-5; either TRBD1 or TRBD2 may fit D (6 bases each). V was pared by 1 base and J by 5 bases, with 14 bases between. The germline V gene has CDR1 SGHTA and CDR2 FQGNSA. The length of the CDR3 is 15 residues. CDR3 in DNA: TGTGCCAGCAGCTTAGTGGGGGGCGGATACGAGACCCAGTACTTC. It translates to CASSLVGGGYETQYF.

The chain employs TRBV4-2 and TRBJ1-3; 9 bases align to TRBD1. The V gene end was trimmed by 1 base and the J gene end by 4 bases; junction bases not matched to a gene: 5. The CDR3 is 16 residues long. Germline CDR1 is LGHNA and CDR2 is YNFKEQ. CDR3 protein: CASSQVQGAEGNTIYF. CDR3 nucleotides: TGTGCCAGCAGCCAAGTACAGGGGGCAGAAGGAAACACCATATATTTT.

V usage is TRBV7-9 and J usage is TRBJ1-2; no clear D gene. CDR1 is SEHNR, CDR2 FQNEAQ, per germline (reference sequence). The CDR3 covers 15 residues. Deletions cut 4 bases from V and 0 bases from J, with 12 bases between. The CDR3 bases are TGTGCCAGCAGCTCCTCCGGGGTGTCTAACTATGGCTACACCTTC. As protein: CASSSSGVSNYGYTF. The entire variable domain, with the rest obtained from reference TRBV7-9 and TRBJ1-2, is as follows: DTGVSQNPRHKITKRGQNVTFRCDPISEHNRLYWYRQTLGQGPEFLTYFQNEAQLEKSRLLSDRFSAERPKGSFSTLEIQRTEQGDSAMYLCASSSSGVSNYGYTFGSGTRLTVV.

The chain combines TRBV6-5 with TRBJ2-2; either TRBD1 or TRBD2 may fit D (7 bases each). This CDR3 has 16 residues. V dropped 2 bases and J dropped 1 base, with 11 bases sitting between them. Germline lookup yields CDR1 MNHEY and CDR2 SVGAGI. Written as DNA, the CDR3 is TGTGCCAGCAGTTACGACAGGGAGGGGAACACCGGGGAGCTGTTTTTT. Translated: CASSYDREGNTGELFF.

V gene TRBV4-2 combines with J gene TRBJ1-2; unclear D gene. The V gene lost 6 bases and the J gene lost 4 bases, with 6 bases spanning the gap. CDR1 LGHNA and CDR2 YNFKEQ come from the germline V gene. The CDR3 loop spans 11 amino acids. In DNA, the CDR3 is TGTGCCAGCAGGGCCGGCTATGGCTACACCTTC. This encodes CASRAGYGYTF.

The gene calls are TRBV19 and TRBJ2-1; possible D gene TRBD2, 7 bases. Looked up from germline, CDR1 is LNHDA and CDR2 is SQIVND (reference sequence). Trimming took off 6 bases at V and 6 bases at J, with 21 bases between the two ends. There are 16 residues in the CDR3. CDR3 nucleotides: TGTGCCAGTAGACACAAGGGGGGGGCGAGGGGCAATGAGCAGTTCTTC. This codes for CASRHKGGARGNEQFF.

The chain couples TRBV19 to TRBJ1-4; 10 positions match TRBD1. CDR1 is LNHDA and CDR2 is SQIVND in the germline V gene (reference sequence). The CDR3 has 14 amino acids. V was clipped by 5 bases and J by 6 bases; unmatched bases: 3. CDR3 in DNA: TGTGCCAGTAGTGTAGGGACAGGGGATGAAAAACTGTTTTTT. Its protein product is CASSVGTGDEKLFF.

This chain uses TRBV19 with TRBJ2-1, with D perhaps given as TRBD1 or TRBD2 (5 bases each). Germline assignment: CDR1 LNHDA and CDR2 SQIVND (reference sequence). The V end was cut by 3 bases, the J end by 6 bases, with 12 bases between. The CDR3 consists of 14 residues. In DNA, the CDR3 is TGTGCCAGTAGTATTGGGGGAAGGGCCAATGAGCAGTTCTTC. It is translated as CASSIGGRANEQFF.

This clone was seen once. The CDR3 DNA sequence: TGTGCCAGCAACCCAGACAGGGTATCAGATACGCAGTATTTT. The encoded protein is CASNPDRVSDTQYF. The J gene is TRBJ2-3, the V gene TRBV6-2 or TRBV6-3, with TRBD1 matching over 7 bases. Germline-derived CDR1 and CDR2 are MNHEY and SVGEGT. J was trimmed by 4 bases and V by 7 bases; bases with no gene match: 8. The CDR3 contains 14 residues.

The V call is TRBV9, the J call TRBJ1-2; D is unclear. CDR3 length: 14 residues. The V gene lost 3 bases and the J gene lost 4 bases, with 13 bases spanning the gap. The germline gives CDR1 SGDLS, CDR2 YYNGEE. The chain's CDR3 is CASSAPPRGYGYTF. CDR3 bases: TGTGCCAGCAGCGCCCCCCCTCGGGGCTATGGCTACACCTTC.

The chain couples TRBV3-1 (or the pseudogene TRBV3-2) to TRBJ1-2; TRBD1 might be the D (5 bases). The CDR3 runs to 16 residues. V was pared by 4 bases and J by 5 bases, with 20 bases between. CDR1 is LGHDT and CDR2 is YNNKEL in the germline V gene (reference sequence). The chain's CDR3 is CASSRAMPSGGYGYTF. The CDR3 nucleotides are TGTGCCAGCAGCCGGGCGATGCCTTCGGGGGGGTATGGCTACACCTTC.

This chain joins TRBV7-2 and TRBJ1-2; D is perhaps TRBD1 (6 bases). Trimming left V 5 bases short and J 3 bases short, with 13 bases between. CDR1 is SGHTA, CDR2 FQGNSA, per germline. This CDR3 is built from 14 residues. In DNA form, the CDR3 reads TGTGCCAGCAGCCCCGGGGGGCTCGACTATGGCTACACCTTC. It translates to CASSPGGLDYGYTF.

This clone has only a few counts. This chain links TRBV15 with TRBJ1-5; D remains ambiguous. Germline CDR1 and CDR2: LNHNV and YYDKDF (reference sequence). V was pared by 4 bases and J by 4 bases, with 23 bases between. The CDR3 has 18 amino acids. The CDR3 nucleotides read TGTGCCACCAGCATTGAGGTCCCGGCCGATCCTGTTAATCAGCCCCAGCATTTT. It encodes CATSIEVPADPVNQPQHF.

The V and J genes are TRBV19 and TRBJ1-5; D unresolved. V was trimmed by 7 bases and J by 0 bases, leaving 16 bases between them. The CDR3 has 16 amino acids. Looked up from germline, CDR1 is LNHDA and CDR2 is SQIVND (reference sequence). In DNA form, the CDR3 reads TGTGCCAGTACCATGAGGAAGGTGGCTAGCAATCAGCCCCAGCATTTT. It yields the protein CASTMRKVASNQPQHF.

The chain joins TRBV5-4 to TRBJ2-7; D is possibly TRBD2 (5 bases). Germline V gene lookup returns CDR1 SGHNT and CDR2 YYREEE (reference sequence). The CDR3 is made up of 13 amino acids. V lost 1 base and J 2 bases, leaving 7 bases between the germline ends. DNA of the CDR3: TGTGCCAGCAGCTTGATCGGGGCCTACGAGCAGTACTTC. Amino acid sequence: CASSLIGAYEQYF.

The gene calls are TRBV25-1 and TRBJ1-2; D is ambiguous. V lost 2 bases, J lost 1 base, and 11 bases lay in between. Germline values: CDR1 MGHDK, CDR2 SYGVNS. There are 15 residues in the CDR3. As DNA, the CDR3 is TGTGCCAGCAGTGAAGGAGGGAGGAGTAACTATGGCTACACCTTC. It is translated as CASSEGGRSNYGYTF.

The chain recombines TRBV5-6 with TRBJ2-5, with 9 bases that match TRBD2. Germline CDR1 reads SGHDT; CDR2 reads YYEEEE. V gave up 4 bases and J gave up 7 bases; unmatched junction bases: 14. The CDR3 has 16 residues. The CDR3 spells CASSHGSGGLDSTQYF. CDR3 sequence (DNA): TGTGCCAGCAGCCACGGTAGCGGGGGATTAGATTCGACCCAGTACTTC.

This rearrangement joins TRBV3-1 (or the pseudogene TRBV3-2) to TRBJ1-2; D call uncertain. The V gene's germline CDR1 is LGHDT and CDR2 YNNKEL (reference sequence). Trimming left V 5 bases short and J 4 bases short, with 17 bases between. The CDR3 consists of 15 residues. The DNA for the CDR3 is TGTGCCAGCAGCATCCCCTATCCCGCCAGCTATGGCTACACCTTC. Its protein is CASSIPYPASYGYTF.

The chain has TRBV4-2 and TRBJ1-2, with 7 bases identical to TRBD1. Per the germline V gene, CDR1 is LGHNA and CDR2 is YNFKEQ. The V and J ends lost 0 bases and 2 bases, in that order; junction bases with no gene match: 3. CDR3 size: 15 residues. The CDR3: CASSQDVGGNYGYTF. The CDR3 DNA sequence: TGTGCCAGCAGCCAAGATGTAGGGGGCAACTATGGCTACACCTTC.

The V and J genes are TRBV9 and TRBJ1-4; TRBD1 matches at 11 bases. J was trimmed by 7 bases and V by 1 base; bases with no gene match: 3. CDR3 length equals 15 residues. Germline V gene data show CDR1 as SGDLS and CDR2 as YYNGEE. The CDR3 is CASSVRDRGGEKLFF. In DNA form, the CDR3 reads TGTGCCAGCAGCGTACGGGACAGGGGGGGTGAAAAACTGTTTTTT.

The genes are TRBV9 and TRBJ2-3; D unclear. This CDR3 contains 14 residues. Trimming stripped 1 base from V and 3 bases from J, with 9 bases between. Germline CDR1 SGDLS, CDR2 YYNGEE. The CDR3: CASSVTVGTDTQYF. CDR3 bases: TGTGCCAGCAGCGTAACAGTGGGGACAGATACGCAGTATTTT.

This chain uses TRBV7-8 with TRBJ1-4; no clear D gene. CDR3 length: 15 amino acids. The V gene's germline CDR1 is SGHVS and CDR2 FQNEAQ. Trimming pared 3 bases from V and 5 bases from J, leaving 13 bases between. CDR3 sequence (DNA): TGTGCCAGCAGCTTGAGTCGAGGAATGAATGAAAAACTGTTTTTT. Residues: CASSLSRGMNEKLFF.

This chain links TRBV19 with TRBJ1-5; unclear D gene. Germline loops: CDR1 LNHDA, CDR2 SQIVND (reference sequence). CDR3 size: 16 residues. V was cut by 6 bases and J by 2 bases, with 17 bases left in between. Written as DNA, the CDR3 is TGTGCCAGTAGCTACAGCTGGGTGGCCCGCAATCAGCCCCAGCATTTT. Its translation: CASSYSWVARNQPQHF.

The V gene is TRBV27, the J gene TRBJ1-5; perhaps TRBD1 as D (5 bases). This CDR3 comprises 13 residues. The V and J ends lost 4 bases and 5 bases respectively, with 9 bases between them. The germline V gene has CDR1 MNHEY and CDR2 SMNVEV (reference sequence). CDR3 nucleotides: TGTGCCAGCAGTTACGACAGCGATCAGCCCCAGCATTTT. It codes for CASSYDSDQPQHF.